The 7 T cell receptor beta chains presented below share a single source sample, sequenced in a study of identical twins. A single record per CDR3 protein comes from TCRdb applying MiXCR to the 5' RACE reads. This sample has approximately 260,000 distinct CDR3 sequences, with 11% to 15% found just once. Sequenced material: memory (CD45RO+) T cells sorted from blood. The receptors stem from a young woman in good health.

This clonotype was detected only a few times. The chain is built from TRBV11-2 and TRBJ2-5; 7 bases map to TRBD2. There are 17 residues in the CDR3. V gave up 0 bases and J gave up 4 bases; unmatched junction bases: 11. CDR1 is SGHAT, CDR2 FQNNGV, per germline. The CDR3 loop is CASSLEGNAGVGETQYF. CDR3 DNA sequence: TGTGCCAGCAGCTTAGAAGGGAACGCGGGAGTGGGAGAGACCCAGTACTTC. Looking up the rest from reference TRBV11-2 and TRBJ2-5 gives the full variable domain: EAGVAQSPRYKIIEKRQSVAFWCNPISGHATLYWYQQILGQGPKLLIQFQNNGVVDDSQLPKDRFSAERLKGVDSTLKIQPAKLEDSAVYLCASSLEGNAGVGETQYFGPGTRLLVL.

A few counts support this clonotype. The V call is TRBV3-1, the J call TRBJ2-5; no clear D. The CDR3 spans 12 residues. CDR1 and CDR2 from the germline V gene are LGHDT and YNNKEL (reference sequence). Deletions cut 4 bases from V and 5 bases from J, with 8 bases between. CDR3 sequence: CASSLPLETQYF. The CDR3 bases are TGTGCCAGCAGCCTCCCCTTGGAGACCCAGTACTTC.

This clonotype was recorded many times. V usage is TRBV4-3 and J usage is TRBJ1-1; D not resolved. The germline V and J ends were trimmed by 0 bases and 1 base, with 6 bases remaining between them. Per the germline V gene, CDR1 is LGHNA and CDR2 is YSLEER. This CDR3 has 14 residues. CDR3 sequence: CASSQDTPNTEAFF. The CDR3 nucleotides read TGCGCCAGCAGCCAAGATACGCCGAACACTGAAGCTTTCTTT.

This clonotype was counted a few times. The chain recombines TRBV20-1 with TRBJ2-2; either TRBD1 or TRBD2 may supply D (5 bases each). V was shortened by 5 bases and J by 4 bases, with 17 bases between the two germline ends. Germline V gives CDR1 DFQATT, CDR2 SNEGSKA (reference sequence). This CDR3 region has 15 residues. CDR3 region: CSAHSRGSGTGELFF. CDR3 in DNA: TGCAGTGCTCACTCTAGGGGAAGCGGCACCGGGGAGCTGTTTTTT.

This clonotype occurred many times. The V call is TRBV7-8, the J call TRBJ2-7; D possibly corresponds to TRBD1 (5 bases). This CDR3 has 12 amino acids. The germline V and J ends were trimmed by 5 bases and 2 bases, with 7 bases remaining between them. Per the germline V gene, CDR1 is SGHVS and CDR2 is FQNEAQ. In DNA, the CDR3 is TGTGCCAGCAGCACAGGTCCCTACGAGCAGTACTTC. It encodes CASSTGPYEQYF. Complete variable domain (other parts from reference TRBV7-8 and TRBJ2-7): GAGVSQSPRYKVAKRGQDVALRCDPISGHVSLFWYQQALGQGPEFLTYFQNEAQLDKSGLPSDRFFAERPEGSVSTLKIQRTQQEDSAVYLCASSTGPYEQYFGPGTRLTVT.

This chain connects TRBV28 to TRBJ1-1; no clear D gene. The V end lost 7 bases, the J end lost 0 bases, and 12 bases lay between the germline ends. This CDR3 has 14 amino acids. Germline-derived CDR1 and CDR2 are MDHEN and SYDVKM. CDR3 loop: CASKGRSMNTEAFF. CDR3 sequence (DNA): TGTGCCAGCAAGGGCCGATCGATGAACACTGAAGCTTTCTTT.

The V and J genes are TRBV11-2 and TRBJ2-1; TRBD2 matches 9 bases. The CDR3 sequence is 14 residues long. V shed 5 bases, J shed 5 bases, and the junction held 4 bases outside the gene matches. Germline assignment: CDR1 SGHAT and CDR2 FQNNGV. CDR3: CASSTPSGDNEQFF. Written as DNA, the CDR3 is TGTGCCAGCAGCACCCCTAGCGGGGACAATGAGCAGTTCTTC. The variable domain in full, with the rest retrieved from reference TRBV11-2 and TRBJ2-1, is EAGVAQSPRYKIIEKRQSVAFWCNPISGHATLYWYQQILGQGPKLLIQFQNNGVVDDSQLPKDRFSAERLKGVDSTLKIQPAKLEDSAVYLCASSTPSGDNEQFFGPGTRLTVL.